At least ten counts were recorded for the clone carrying this TCR beta chain. Antigen specificity is unknown. Germline V gene data show CDR1 as SGHRS and CDR2 as YFSETQ. The CDR3 is 14 amino acids. V was pared by 0 bases and J by 5 bases, with 3 bases of the junction left unmatched. The data stem from a study of T cells after yellow fever vaccination. Study results and limitations: A large majority of primary-vaccination clones showed up again after the booster (under 98% CD4, 88% CD8).

UMIs were added to TCR cDNA along with a universal primer site when it was made by 5'RACE template switching. TCRdb reprocessed the 5' RACE reads via MiXCR and lists one record per CDR3 protein. The repertoire includes 250,000 to 400,000 distinct CDR3 sequences, roughly 3.9% of them detected once, and roughly 25% sits in the top ten. The sequence came from a man aged 18 to 29 who received the YFV17D yellow fever vaccine. This specimen was PBMCs, taken 5 days after the yellow fever booster vaccination. The chain recombines TRBV5-1 with TRBJ2-5; 8 bases map to TRBD1. CDR3 coding DNA: TGCGCCAGCAGCTTGGGACAGGGGATGGAGACCCAGTACTTC. This gives the protein CASSLGQGMETQYF. The full variable domain, with the rest looked up from reference TRBV5-1 and TRBJ2-5, is KAGVTQTPRYLIKTRGQQVTLSCSPISGHRSVSWYQQTPGQGLQFLFEYFSETQRNKGNFPGRFSGRQFSNSRSEMNVSTLELGDSALYLCASSLGQGMETQYFGPGTRLLVL.